This record covers a single TCR beta chain. This sample was included in a study of shared clonotypes between healthy human individuals. As defined, naive CD8 cells were CD45RO-negative and positively selected for CCR7, with terminally differentiated effector memory CD45RA+ cells excluded. With V trimmed by 4 bases and J by 2 bases, 8 bases remained unmatched. The CDR3 is 16 amino acids. Germline V gene sequence: CDR1 SQVTM, CDR2 ANQGSEA. Profiling relied on immunoSEQ multiplex PCR, and the TCRdb table lists in-frame clones only, not all of them. The sample has over 2 million clones, about 95% seen once.

This receptor was identified in a man aged 18 to 29 in good health. V is TRBV29-1 and J is TRBJ2-2, with TRBD1 matching over 9 bases. The sample was naive CD8+ T cells sorted from blood. The CDR3 region is CSVAGQGPFNTGELFF. The CDR3 coding sequence is TGCAGCGTTGCGGGACAGGGACCTTTTAACACCGGGGAGCTGTTTTTT.